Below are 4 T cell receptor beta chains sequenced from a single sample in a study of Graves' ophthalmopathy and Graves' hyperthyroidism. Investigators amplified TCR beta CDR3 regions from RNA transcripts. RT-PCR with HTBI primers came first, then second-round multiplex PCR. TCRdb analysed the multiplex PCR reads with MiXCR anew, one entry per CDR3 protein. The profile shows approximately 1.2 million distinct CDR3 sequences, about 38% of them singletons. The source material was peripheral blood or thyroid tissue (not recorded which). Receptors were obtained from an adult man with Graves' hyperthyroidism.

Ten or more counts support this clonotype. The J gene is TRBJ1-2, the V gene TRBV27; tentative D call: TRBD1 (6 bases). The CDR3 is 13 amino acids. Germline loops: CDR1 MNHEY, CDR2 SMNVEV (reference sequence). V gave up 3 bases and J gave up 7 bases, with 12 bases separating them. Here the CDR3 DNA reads TGTGCCAGCAGTTTCTCCGGGGGCAGTGGCTACACCTTC. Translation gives CASSFSGGSGYTF.

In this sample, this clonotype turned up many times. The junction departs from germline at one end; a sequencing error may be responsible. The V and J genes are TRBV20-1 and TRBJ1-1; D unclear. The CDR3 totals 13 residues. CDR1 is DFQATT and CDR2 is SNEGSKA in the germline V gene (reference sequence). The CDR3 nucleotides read TGCAGTGCCCCGGCCCCACGGAACCCTGAAGCTTTCTTT. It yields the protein CSAPAPRNPEAFF.

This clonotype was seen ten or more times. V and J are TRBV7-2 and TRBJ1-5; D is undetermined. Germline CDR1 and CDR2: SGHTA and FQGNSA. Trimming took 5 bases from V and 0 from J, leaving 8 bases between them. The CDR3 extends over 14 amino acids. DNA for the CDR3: TGTGCCAGCAGCCTCTTGCATAGCAATCAGCCCCAGCATTTT. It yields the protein CASSLLHSNQPQHF.

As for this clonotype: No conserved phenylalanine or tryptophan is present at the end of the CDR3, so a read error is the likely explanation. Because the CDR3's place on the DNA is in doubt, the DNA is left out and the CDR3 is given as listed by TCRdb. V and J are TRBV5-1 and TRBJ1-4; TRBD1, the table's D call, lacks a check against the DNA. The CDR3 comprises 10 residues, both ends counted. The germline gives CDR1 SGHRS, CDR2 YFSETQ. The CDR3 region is CASSLAAGVD.